The 5 T cell receptor beta chains in this list originate from one sample, sequenced in a study of CD8 T cells in ankylosing spondylitis. Study-level findings and limits: Made up of under 10 highly homologous variants, a TCR beta motif appeared characteristic of ankylosing spondylitis blood.

Their target antigens are unknown. TCRdb reprocessed the 5' RACE reads with MiXCR, giving one entry per CDR3 protein. The sample lists about 840,000 distinct CDR3 sequences, 12% occurring once. The sequenced material came from blood, either unsorted or a sorted T cell fraction (not recorded which). The receptor set was obtained from a male donor with ankylosing spondylitis.

This clonotype occurred a few times. The chain links TRBV5-1 to TRBJ1-4, with a weak D call TRBD1 (5 bases). The V and J ends lost 0 bases and 7 bases respectively, with 13 bases between them. This CDR3 has 15 amino acids. Germline lookup yields CDR1 SGHRS and CDR2 YFSETQ. The CDR3 region is CASSLGLTGGEKLFF. The CDR3 nucleotides read TGCGCCAGCAGCTTGGGTCTAACTGGGGGTGAAAAACTGTTTTTT.

This chain connects TRBV27 to TRBJ1-6, with D maybe TRBD1 (5 bases). Germline V lookup: CDR1 MNHEY, CDR2 SMNVEV (reference sequence). This CDR3 region has 14 residues. V lost 6 bases and J 8 bases, leaving 14 bases between the germline ends. Here the CDR3 reads CASSIQVGDSPLHF. The CDR3 coding sequence is TGTGCCAGCAGCATACAGGTCGGGGATTCACCCCTCCACTTT.

This rearrangement joins TRBV6-1 to TRBJ2-2, with 7 nucleotides matching TRBD2. V trimming: 7 bases; J trimming: 3 bases; junction bases outside the gene matches: 8. In germline, CDR1 is MNHNS, CDR2 SASEGT. This CDR3 has 15 amino acids. The CDR3 is CASTQLARHTGELFF. Here the CDR3 DNA reads TGTGCCAGCACACAACTAGCGCGTCACACCGGGGAGCTGTTTTTT.

The sample holds many counts of this clonotype. V gene TRBV10-3 combines with J gene TRBJ2-3, with D hard to call. Per the germline V gene, CDR1 is ENHRY and CDR2 is SYGVKD. The CDR3 totals 12 residues. Trimming removed 0 bases at V and 5 bases at J, with 3 bases between. The CDR3 spells CAISESRDTQYF. The CDR3 nucleotides read TGTGCCATCAGTGAGTCGAGAGATACGCAGTATTTT.

This clonotype was observed a few times. The gene calls are TRBV5-1 and TRBJ1-1; TRBD1 aligns across 9 bases. The CDR3 runs to 15 residues. Germline lookup yields CDR1 SGHRS and CDR2 YFSETQ. Germline trimming cut 7 bases from V and 7 bases from J; bases unmatched to any gene: 14. For the CDR3, the DNA is TGCGCCAGCTTCCTAGGGACGACAGGGGGTAATGAAGCTTTCTTT. Its translation is CASFLGTTGGNEAFF.